This section outlines one T cell receptor beta chain sequence together with its context. The data were taken from a study of blood T cell repertoires in COVID-19. Study overall: Sites in the United States, Italy and Spain provided acute and convalescent COVID-19 samples. The cDNA or gDNA used as material had been derived from T cells, B-cell-depleted T cells, or PBMCs.

Under the authors' procedure: Quantification of nucleated cells was approximated via reference gene primer amplification. TCRdb's table, derived via immunoSEQ multiplex PCR, lists solely in-frame clones and lacks some. V and J calls and clone size are as listed in that table; D and trimming were resolved from the DNA. Among 150,000 or so clones, 80% to 90% were seen once, and the ten largest hold around 8.2%. The CDR3 covers 13 residues. V lost 4 bases to trimming and J lost 6 bases, with 13 bases between them. This receptor was obtained from a man in his sixties with acute or convalescent COVID-19. Sequencing input: peripheral blood. This rearrangement joins TRBV23-1 to TRBJ2-7; D might be TRBD2 (6 bases). TRBV23-1 has ORF status, its function being uncertain. CDR3 in DNA: TGCGCCAGCAGTCGGGCGGGGTTGGGCGAGCAGTACTTC. Encoded protein: CASSRAGLGEQYF.